This is a list of T cell receptor beta chains from one sample in a study of blood T cell repertoires in COVID-19. The assay was immunoSEQ multiplex PCR, and TCRdb's table has in-frame clones only and misses some. Found here are tens of thousands of clones, 83% of them singletons; the top ten hold 5.5% to 7.5%. The sample consisted of peripheral blood. Receptor source: a woman between 55 and 75 years old with acute or convalescent COVID-19. Both conserved end residues are part of each CDR3. A D gene is named only where the DNA matches it firmly. Only some rows state a clone size, as once, few, many or a class for expanded clones.

clone_size,j_call,cdr3_length,d_call,v_call,cdr3_nt,cdr3_aa
.,TRBJ2-3,16,TRBD2,TRBV6-1,TGTGCCAGCAGTGAAGGGGGGGGGAAGTGGGCAGATACGCAATATTTT,CASSEGGGKWADTQYF
.,TRBJ1-4,12,.,TRBV5-1,TGCGCCAGCAGCTCGACAGGTGAAAAACTGTTTTTT,CASSSTGEKLFF
.,TRBJ1-6,15,.,TRBV3-1/TRBV3-2,TGTGCCAGCAGCGCCCAGGGACGGGGGAATTCACCCCTCCACTTT,CASSAQGRGNSPLHF
.,TRBJ1-2,15,.,TRBV18,TGTGCCAGCTCACCACCGGTCGGGCAGCAGGGTGGCTACACCTTC,CASSPPVGQQGGYTF
.,TRBJ1-5,14,.,TRBV24-1,TGTGCCACCAGTGACTGGGGGGGCAATCAGCCCCAGCATTTT,CATSDWGGNQPQHF
.,TRBJ2-7,14,.,TRBV2,TGTGCCAGCAGTGAAGCGGGACTCGGGAACGAGCAGTACTTC,CASSEAGLGNEQYF
.,TRBJ1-5,16,.,TRBV7-9,TGTGCCAGCAGCTTAGATTTGGGTGGAGGCAATCAGCCCCAGCATTTT,CASSLDLGGGNQPQHF
.,TRBJ1-2,12,TRBD1,TRBV5-1,TGCGCCAGCAGCTTGGGACAGGGCGGCTACACCTTC,CASSLGQGGYTF
.,TRBJ1-2,15,TRBD1,TRBV6-1,TGTGCCAGCAGTGAGATTGTTTCAGGGGGCTATGGCTACACCTTC,CASSEIVSGGYGYTF
.,TRBJ1-5,15,.,TRBV6-5,TGTGCCAGCAGCGGAGGACATTCACAGGGCCAGCCCCAGCATTTT,CASSGGHSQGQPQHF
.,TRBJ1-2,14,TRBD1,TRBV3-1/TRBV3-2,TGTGCCAGCAGCCAGATCCGGGACAGGTCTGGCTACACCTTC,CASSQIRDRSGYTF
.,TRBJ1-2,14,TRBD1,TRBV18,TGTGCCAGCTTGACAGGACAGGTAATAGCTGGCTACACCTTC,CASLTGQVIAGYTF
.,TRBJ2-2,15,.,TRBV29-1,TGCAGCGCCGCGACACGCATAGTGGACACCGGGGAGCTGTTTTTT,CSAATRIVDTGELFF
once,TRBJ1-1,15,.,TRBV7-6,TGTGCCAGCAGCGAATCGACAGGTACTAACACTGAAGCTTTCTTT,CASSESTGTNTEAFF
few,TRBJ2-2,14,TRBD1,TRBV2,TGTGCCAGCAGCTACAGGGGAGACACCGGGGAGCTGTTTTTT,CASSYRGDTGELFF
.,TRBJ1-1,13,.,TRBV6-4,TGTGCCAGCAGTGTAAAGAGGAACACTGAAGCTTTCTTT,CASSVKRNTEAFF
.,TRBJ2-2,17,TRBD2,TRBV5-1,TGCGCCAGCAGCCCCCGATCGACTAGCGGGAACACCGGGGAGCTGTTTTTT,CASSPRSTSGNTGELFF
.,TRBJ1-6,14,.,TRBV6-6,TGTGCCAGCAGGCTAAGACAAGATAATTCACCCCTCCACTTT,CASRLRQDNSPLHF
.,TRBJ1-2,16,TRBD1,TRBV4-2,TGTGCCAGCAGCCCGAGCCGGGACAGCGACTACTATGGCTACACCTTC,CASSPSRDSDYYGYTF
.,TRBJ1-2,13,TRBD1,TRBV5-1,TGCGCCAGCAGCTTGGACAGGGGCGATGGCTACACCTTC,CASSLDRGDGYTF
.,TRBJ2-6,15,.,TRBV25-1,TGTGCCAGCAGTCCTCAAGTCCAACGACACAACGTCCTGACTTTC,CASSPQVQRHNVLTF
.,TRBJ2-3,16,TRBD2,TRBV7-3,TGTGCCAGCAGCCCAACGGGACTAGCGGGCACAGATACGCAGTATTTT,CASSPTGLAGTDTQYF
.,TRBJ1-2,14,.,TRBV5-4,TGTGCCAGCAGCTCCGGGCAGGGGAACTATGGCTACACCTTC,CASSSGQGNYGYTF
.,TRBJ2-1,20,TRBD2,TRBV5-1,TGCGCCAGCAGCGGAAGAAAGACTAGCGGGGGCGTCTCACAGTACAATGAGCAGTTCTTC,CASSGRKTSGGVSQYNEQFF
.,TRBJ1-4,15,.,TRBV18,TGTGCCAGCTCACCTGGCGGGGGAGCTAATGAAAAACTGTTTTTT,CASSPGGGANEKLFF
.,TRBJ1-4,17,TRBD1,TRBV5-1,TGCGCCAGCAGCCGGATGGAGACAGGGCGCGAGGGTGAAAAACTGTTTTTT,CASSRMETGREGEKLFF
.,TRBJ2-1,14,.,TRBV10-2,TGCGCCAGCAGTGAGGCGTCTGGGGCCAATGAGCAGTTCTTC,CASSEASGANEQFF
.,TRBJ2-7,15,TRBD2,TRBV30,TGTGCCTGGGGCCTAGTTAGCGGGGGGGCCTACGAGCAGTACTTC,CAWGLVSGGAYEQYF
.,TRBJ2-1,15,TRBD1,TRBV6-5,TGTGCCAGCAGGGGGGACAGGGCATGGTACAATGAGCAGTTCTTC,CASRGDRAWYNEQFF
.,TRBJ1-2,13,.,TRBV9,TGTGCCAGCAGCCCCCGTTGGGTGGGCGGCTACACCTTC,CASSPRWVGGYTF
.,TRBJ2-7,14,.,TRBV12-5,TGTGCTAGTGGGGGTCAGACAGCCTCCTACGAGCAGTACTTC,CASGGQTASYEQYF
.,TRBJ1-1,15,TRBD1,TRBV18,TGTGCCAGCTCACCCCCCTTACAGGGGGCTGCTGAAGCTTTCTTT,CASSPPLQGAAEAFF
few,TRBJ2-7,12,.,TRBV24-1,TGTGCCACCGGTAATGGGGCGGGAGAGCAGTACTTC,CATGNGAGEQYF
.,TRBJ1-2,13,.,TRBV12-3/TRBV12-4,TGTGCCAGCAGTTCTGTGATGAGCTATGGCTACACCTTC,CASSSVMSYGYTF
.,TRBJ2-1,13,TRBD1,TRBV29-1,TGCAGCGTTCAGACAGGGTCCATCAATGAGCAGTTCTTC,CSVQTGSINEQFF
.,TRBJ2-3,16,TRBD2,TRBV6-4,TGTGCCAGCAGTGACTCCGGCGGGGGGGCCACAGATACGCAGTATTTT,CASSDSGGGATDTQYF
few,TRBJ1-4,14,TRBD1,TRBV5-1,TGCGCCAGCAGCTGGGACAGGGTTGGTGAAAAACTGTTTTTT,CASSWDRVGEKLFF
.,TRBJ1-1,15,.,TRBV6-5,TGTGCCAGCAGTTCCCGGCCCGGGGAGAACACTGAAGCTTTCTTT,CASSSRPGENTEAFF
.,TRBJ1-1,14,.,TRBV27,TGTGCCAGCAGTTTAGAGGGTCTCAACACTGAAGCTTTCTTT,CASSLEGLNTEAFF
.,TRBJ2-3,13,TRBD2,TRBV3-1/TRBV3-2,TGTGCCCGACTAGCGGGCAGCACAGATACGCAGTATTTT,CARLAGSTDTQYF
.,TRBJ1-1,13,.,TRBV29-1,TGCAGCGCTAGCGACGGCTTAGGGACTGAAGCTTTCTTT,CSASDGLGTEAFF
.,TRBJ1-5,15,TRBD1,TRBV2,TGTGCCAGCAGTTCCACAGGGGAGGCGCGACAGCCCCAGCATTTT,CASSSTGEARQPQHF
few,TRBJ1-5,14,.,TRBV5-5,TGTGCCAGCAGCCTAGAGTCCCCGATTGATCCCCAGCATTTT,CASSLESPIDPQHF
.,TRBJ2-1,15,.,TRBV30,TGTGCCTGGATTGATCGCAGCGGCCCCTACAATGAGCAGTTCTTC,CAWIDRSGPYNEQFF
.,TRBJ1-1,11,.,TRBV10-3,TGTGCCATCAGACAGAGCACTGAAGCTTTCTTT,CAIRQSTEAFF
few,TRBJ1-1,15,TRBD1,TRBV11-2,TGTGCCAGCAGCCTCAGACAGGGGGCGAACACTGAAGCTTTCTTT,CASSLRQGANTEAFF
.,TRBJ2-3,14,TRBD2,TRBV19,TGTGCCAGTAATAACCGGGGGGGCCGGGATACGCAGTATTTT,CASNNRGGRDTQYF
.,TRBJ1-1,15,.,TRBV7-8,TGTGCCAGCAGCTTAAGTCTGGAGCTAACAACTGAAGCTTTCTTT,CASSLSLELTTEAFF
.,TRBJ2-3,18,TRBD2,TRBV7-9,TGTGCCAGCAGCTTCTCCCGCGCCCCCGGGGCGGGAGGAGATACGCAGTATTTT,CASSFSRAPGAGGDTQYF
.,TRBJ2-1,14,.,TRBV5-1,TGCGCCAGCAGCTTGCGCGCGGTCTACAATGAGCAGTTCTTC,CASSLRAVYNEQFF